The rows below give T cell receptor beta chains drawn from one sample of a study of beta chain features in type 1 diabetes. Generated by immunoSEQ multiplex PCR, the TCRdb table keeps only in-frame clones and is missing some. The sample lists under 400,000 clones; approximately 12% were seen once. Sequenced material: naive CD4+ T cells from blood. The source is a young man in good health. The CDR3 runs from the conserved cysteine through the conserved F or W. A D gene is named only where the DNA matches it firmly. The size entry is marked missing in some rows and otherwise reads once, few, many or a size class.

DNA	CDR3	size	D	V	J
TGTGCCAGCTCACCCGAGGGTTTAAGGGCGGCTGAAAAACTGTTTTTT	CASSPEGLRAAEKLFF	-	-	TRBV18	TRBJ1-4
TGTGCCAGCAGTTTCCTGGCGGCCTCCTACGAGCAGTACTTC	CASSFLAASYEQYF	-	-	TRBV28	TRBJ2-7
TGTGCCAGCAGTTCACCCAGACTAGCGGGGAGCTCCTACGAGCAGTACTTC	CASSSPRLAGSSYEQYF	few	TRBD2	TRBV28	TRBJ2-7
TGTGCCAGCAGCTTAACGGGGAACAACTATGGCTACACCTTC	CASSLTGNNYGYTF	few	-	TRBV7-9	TRBJ1-2
TGTGCCAGCAGCCCAGGACAGGGCACACGACTGAACACTGAAGCTTTCTTT	CASSPGQGTRLNTEAFF	-	TRBD1	TRBV14	TRBJ1-1
TGTGCCAGTAGGACTACAGGGTTAAGCTCACCCCTCCACTTT	CASRTTGLSSPLHF	few	-	TRBV19	TRBJ1-6
TGTGCCAGCAGTGAAGCGGGACAGTCCTACGAGCAGTACTTC	CASSEAGQSYEQYF	once	TRBD1	TRBV6-1	TRBJ2-7
TGTGCCAGCAGCCCCGGGACAGGGGAGTCCTACGAGCAGTACTTC	CASSPGTGESYEQYF	-	TRBD1	TRBV28	TRBJ2-7
TGTGCCAGCAGCTCCTCACCGACTAGCCAAGAGACCCAGTACTTC	CASSSSPTSQETQYF	few	-	TRBV7-8	TRBJ2-5
TGTGCCAGCAGTTCACCGGGACTAGCGGGCGGCGGCGAGCAGTTCTTC	CASSSPGLAGGGEQFF	few	TRBD2	TRBV28	TRBJ2-1
TGTGCCAGTAGGCCCACTAGCGGAGCTTGGAGCTCCTACAATGAGCAGTTCTTC	CASRPTSGAWSSYNEQFF	few	TRBD2	TRBV19	TRBJ2-1
TGTGCCAGCAGCTCCCCTAGAGGTGCGCTACCGTCGTGGGGCTACACCTTC	CASSSPRGALPSWGYTF	few	-	TRBV11-1	TRBJ1-2
TGTGCCAGCAGCTCACGACTAGCGGGGTCCTACAATGAGCAGTTCTTC	CASSSRLAGSYNEQFF	-	TRBD2	TRBV5-4	TRBJ2-1
TGCGCCAGCAGCCCCCCGACTGCGTACGAGCAGTACTTC	CASSPPTAYEQYF	-	-	TRBV5-1	TRBJ2-7
TGTGCCAGCAGTTATAAAACAGGGGGTCCTGAAGCTTTCTTT	CASSYKTGGPEAFF	-	TRBD1	TRBV6-6	TRBJ1-1
TGTGCCTCCAGAGCGGGGGTTATCACCTACGAGCAGTACTTC	CASRAGVITYEQYF	-	TRBD2	TRBV6-1	TRBJ2-7
TGTGCCAGCAGCTTGGGGCGGACTGAAGCTTTCTTT	CASSLGRTEAFF	-	-	TRBV7-9	TRBJ1-1
TGTGCCAGCAGCTTGGGGCAACAGGGGAAACGGCACAATGAGCAGTTCTTC	CASSLGQQGKRHNEQFF	-	TRBD1	TRBV5-4	TRBJ2-1
TGTGCCAGCAGTTACCTTCGGGAATCCGGGGAGCTGTTTTTT	CASSYLRESGELFF	few	-	TRBV6-6	TRBJ2-2
TGTGCCAGCAGCCGTACAGGGGGGTCTCGGGGTGAGCAGTACTTC	CASSRTGGSRGEQYF	-	TRBD1	TRBV11-2	TRBJ2-7
TGTGCCAGCGTGTTGCCAGGGGTCCTGAACACTGAAGCTTTCTTT	CASVLPGVLNTEAFF	-	-	TRBV28	TRBJ1-1
TGTGCCAGCTCACCTACAGGGCCCCAAGAGACCCAGTACTTC	CASSPTGPQETQYF	few	-	TRBV18	TRBJ2-5